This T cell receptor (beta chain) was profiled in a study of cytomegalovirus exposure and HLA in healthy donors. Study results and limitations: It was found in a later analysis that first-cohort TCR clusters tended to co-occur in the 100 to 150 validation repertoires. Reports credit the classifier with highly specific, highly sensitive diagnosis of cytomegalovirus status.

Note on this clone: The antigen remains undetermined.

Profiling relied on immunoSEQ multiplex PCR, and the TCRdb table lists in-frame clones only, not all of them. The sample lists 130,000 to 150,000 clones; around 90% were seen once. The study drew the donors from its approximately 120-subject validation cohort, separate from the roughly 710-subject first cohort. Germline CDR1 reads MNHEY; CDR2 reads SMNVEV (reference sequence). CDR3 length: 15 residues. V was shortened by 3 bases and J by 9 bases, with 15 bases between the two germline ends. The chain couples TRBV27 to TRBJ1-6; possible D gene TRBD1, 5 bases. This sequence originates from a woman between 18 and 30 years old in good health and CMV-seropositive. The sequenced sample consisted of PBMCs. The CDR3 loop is CASSFTGFGGSPLHF. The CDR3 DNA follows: TGTGCCAGCAGTTTTACGGGCTTCGGGGGTTCACCCCTCCACTTT.